The present T cell receptor beta chain was sequenced within a study of blood T cell repertoires in COVID-19. Looking at the study overall: Material from acute and convalescent COVID-19 was sourced from the United States, Italy and Spain. The cDNA or gDNA used as material had been derived from T cells, B-cell-depleted T cells, or PBMCs.

Source study methods: Amplification of reference gene primers was used by the study to estimate nucleated cell counts. Assay used: immunoSEQ multiplex PCR; TCRdb lists only in-frame clones, some missing. From that table come the V and J calls and clone size; the DNA was used to work out D and trimming. The table records about 220,000 clones, around four fifths of them present only once. This CDR3 has 13 residues. The trim removed 6 bases at V and 10 bases at J, leaving 7 bases unmatched. Germline values: CDR1 MNHEY, CDR2 SVGAGI. The material sequenced was peripheral blood. V gene TRBV6-5 combines with J gene TRBJ2-1, with 9 positions matching TRBD1. This sequence was found in a woman aged 40 to 50 with active or convalescent COVID-19. The CDR3 nucleotides read TGTGCCAGCAGCGGACAGGGGAGAGTCGAGCAGTTCTTC. Translation: CASSGQGRVEQFF.